The T cell receptor (beta chain) described here comes from a study of blood T cell repertoires in COVID-19 (TCRdb year 2020). For the wider study: Samples covering the acute and convalescent phases of COVID-19 were provided by collaborators in the United States, Italy and Spain. The prospective study material was composed of cDNA or gDNA derived from T cells, B-cell-depleted T cells, or PBMCs. Deeply sampled blood TCRbeta repertoires from subjects exposed to, actively infected with, or recovered from COVID-19 were included in the dataset. The repertoires were released in a freely available public database intended as a resource for research on the immune response to SARS-CoV-2. The samples were drawn from the first 160 participants of the ongoing ImmuneRACE study and from under 1,500 subjects provided by 6 global collaborators. Sample metadata almost always included a de-identified subject ID, COVID-19 status, age in years and sex. Where available, HLA class I and class II types were taken from metadata supplied by the sample provider and were not determined by assay-based typing. Broader findings and caveats from the paper: Clinical and demographic metadata were provided uncurated, with the amount varying by source and participant.

Of note for this clone: Its antigen remains undetermined. Base qualities are not provided; no much larger clone lies one nucleotide away.

Here V drops 7 bases and J drops 0 bases, and the junction holds 6 bases not matched to any gene. The CDR3, cysteine through phenylalanine, is 15 amino acids long. The retained sequence is limited to the CDR3, 45 bases, with the frame set at the first base. CDR1 is given as LNHDA and CDR2 as SQIVND, both from the germline V gene (reference sequence). In the prospective study, participants were about 18 to 90 years old, resided in about two dozen geographic areas of the United States, and were enrolled through a virtual design. To assign participants to cohorts, the prospective study relied on clinical history that participants themselves reported in a screening survey and a study questionnaire. For ImmuneRACE Cohort 3, a participant was defined as recovered based on two consecutive negative NP/OP PCR tests, clearance by a healthcare professional, or resolution of symptoms. Each participant in the prospective study had whole blood, serum and a nasopharyngeal or oropharyngeal swab collected by mobile phlebotomists. Participants in the prospective study had the option to provide additional blood draws and questionnaires over a roughly two-month period. Prospective study blood samples were shipped either frozen or at room temperature before DNA extraction.

The immunoSEQ Assay, a bias-controlled multiplex PCR, was used to amplify TCRbeta CDR3 regions from genomic DNA. Regarding the original processing steps: The number of nucleated cells in each sample was estimated from the amplification of reference gene primers within the assay. Sequence reads were collapsed and filtered to measure the absolute abundance of every unique TCRbeta CDR3 rearrangement. For each sample, productive Simpson clonality was calculated as the square root of Simpson's diversity index over productive rearrangements. Drawn from immuneACCESS, this table holds only the in-frame rearrangements with V and J called that TCRdb kept. Clones are partly lost; checked studies trace under half to an unresolved V gene and leave the rest unexplained. The DNA gave D and trimming, while V, J and clone size come from that table. In all, the sample holds about 180,000 clones, and under 90% of those were seen once. The top ten hold 15% to 20% of the sample.

The sequence came from a man aged 60-69 years who had recovered from COVID-19. Sequenced sample: PBMCs or T cells enriched from blood (not recorded which). The sequence is built from TRBV19 and TRBJ2-3; TRBD2 lines up with 8 middle nucleotides. The CDR3: CASMATSVSTDTQYF. The DNA reads as follows: TGTGCCAGTATGGCGACTAGCGTGAGCACAGATACGCAGTATTTT.